This T cell receptor beta chain was documented in a study of blood T cells in healthy people across ages. Study-wide findings and caveats: PBMCs were not sorted, which prevented a conclusive comparison of naive versus antigen-experienced cells. Naive T cell percentage showed a strong correlation with the diversity of TCR beta. Aged donors had fewer naive CD4+ cells and lower diversity than long-lived donors.

A J-beta primer mix and a sample-barcoded 5' primer were used in a second PCR of roughly 6 to 11 cycles. Each CDR3 protein is one row after TCRdb ran MiXCR on the 5' RACE reads. The repertoire consists of hundreds of thousands of distinct CDR3 sequences, with over 20% occurring once and the leading ten covering approximately 3.7%. Note on this clonotype: Its cognate antigen is unknown.

This CDR3 is built from 13 residues. Germline CDR1 is SGDLS and CDR2 is YYNGEE. The V and J ends lost 0 bases and 7 bases respectively, with 8 bases between them. Extraction of total RNA produced a minimum of 5 micrograms from each sample. The chain uses TRBV9 and TRBJ2-1; D is undetermined. Sequencing input: blood. This sequence was found in a man in his 70s in good health. This CDR3 is CASSVGTMNEQFF. The CDR3 DNA follows: TGTGCCAGCAGCGTAGGGACCATGAATGAGCAGTTCTTC.